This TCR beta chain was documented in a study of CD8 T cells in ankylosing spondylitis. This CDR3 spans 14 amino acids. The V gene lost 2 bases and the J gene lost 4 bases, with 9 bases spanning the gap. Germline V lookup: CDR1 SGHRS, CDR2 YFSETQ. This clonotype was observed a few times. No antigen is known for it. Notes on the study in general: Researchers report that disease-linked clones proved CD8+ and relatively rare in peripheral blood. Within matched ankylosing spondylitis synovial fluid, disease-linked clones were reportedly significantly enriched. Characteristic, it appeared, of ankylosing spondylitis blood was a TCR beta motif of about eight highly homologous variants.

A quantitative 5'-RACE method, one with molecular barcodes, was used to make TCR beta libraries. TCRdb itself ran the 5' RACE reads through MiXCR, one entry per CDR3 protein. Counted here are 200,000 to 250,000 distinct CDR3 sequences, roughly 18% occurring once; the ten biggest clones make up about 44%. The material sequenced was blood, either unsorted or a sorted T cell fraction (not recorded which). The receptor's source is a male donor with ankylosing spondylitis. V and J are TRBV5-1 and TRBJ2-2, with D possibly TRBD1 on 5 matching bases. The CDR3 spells CASSFRDPTGELFF. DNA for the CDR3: TGCGCCAGCAGCTTCAGGGATCCCACCGGGGAGCTGTTTTTT.